Listed here are 5 T cell receptor beta chains from one sample, sequenced in a study of CD4+ T cells in melanoma. Measured with immunoSEQ multiplex PCR; TCRdb has only the in-frame clones, and not every one. This sample has tens of thousands of clones, with roughly 87% found just once. The sample comprised cells from a culture (not recorded whether cultured in vitro). The receptors derive from a human donor with melanoma.

V gene TRBV5-1 combines with J gene TRBJ2-1; 13 positions agree with TRBD2. This CDR3 has 17 residues. Trimming cost V 0 bases and J 11 bases; bases outside gene matches: 11. In germline, CDR1 is SGHRS, CDR2 YFSETQ. The CDR3 is CASSLALAGGRNTKQFF. CDR3 nucleotides: TGCGCCAGCAGCTTGGCACTAGCGGGGGGGCGGAATACTAAGCAGTTCTTC.

The chain combines TRBV27 with TRBJ2-1, with D unresolved. The ends were cut back, 5 bases at V and 0 bases at J, with 14 bases in the middle. This CDR3 is 16 amino acids long. Per the germline V gene, CDR1 is MNHEY and CDR2 is SMNVEV (reference sequence). The CDR3 spells CASSVNYWSSYNEQFF. DNA of the CDR3: TGTGCCAGCAGTGTAAACTACTGGAGCTCCTACAATGAGCAGTTCTTC.

The gene calls are TRBV18 and TRBJ2-1; D may correspond to TRBD1 or TRBD2 (7 bases each). Per the germline V gene, CDR1 is KGHSH and CDR2 is LQKENI. The V and J ends lost 6 bases and 0 bases respectively, with 15 bases between them. This CDR3 spans 16 amino acids. The CDR3 protein is CASSQGGLSSYNEQFF. Here the CDR3 DNA reads TGTGCCAGCTCGCAGGGGGGGTTGAGCTCCTACAATGAGCAGTTCTTC.

The chain has TRBV9 and TRBJ1-4, with a weak D call TRBD1 (6 bases). CDR3 length: 16 residues. The germline V gene has CDR1 SGDLS and CDR2 YYNGEE. The V and J ends lost 4 bases and 2 bases respectively, with 15 bases between them. CDR3 in amino acids: CASSQGGGGTNEKLFF. The CDR3 DNA reads as TGTGCCAGCAGCCAAGGGGGGGGAGGCACTAATGAAAAACTGTTTTTT.

This clone has a handful of counts. The chain combines TRBV7-2 with TRBJ2-2; 9 nucleotides match TRBD1. The CDR3 is 17 amino acids. Germline values: CDR1 SGHTA, CDR2 FQGNSA. Trimming took 2 bases from V and 4 from J; bases not matched to a gene: 8. CDR3 region: CASSLNRDRALTGELFF. CDR3 coding DNA: TGTGCCAGCAGCTTAAACCGGGACAGGGCTCTCACCGGGGAGCTGTTTTTT. Full variable domain (outside the CDR3, taken from reference TRBV7-2 and TRBJ2-2): GAGVSQSPSNKVTEKGKDVELRCDPISGHTALYWYRQSLGQGLEFLIYFQGNSAPDKSGLPSDRFSAERTGGSVSTLTIQRTQQEDSAVYLCASSLNRDRALTGELFFGEGSRLTVL.